This TCR beta chain was captured by sequencing in a study of PD-1 blockade in classical Hodgkin lymphoma. Points from the study as a whole: Prior therapy or disease activity may underlie the repertoire differences, whose causes remain undefined. For complete responders, baseline diversity was comparable to that of newly diagnosed patients. Those starting nivolumab under 1 year post-ASCT were excluded.

Profiling relied on immunoSEQ multiplex PCR, and the TCRdb table lists in-frame clones only, not all of them. There are tens of thousands of clones in the sample; 86% occur only once, and 0.4% to 0.5% lies in the top ten. The CDR3 covers 14 residues. Germline assignment: CDR1 SQVTM and CDR2 ANQGSEA. Unmatched junction bases numbered 11, after V lost 7 bases and J lost 5 bases. Time point denoted: cycle 4 day 1 (C4D1), after 6 weeks of nivolumab. All patients experienced relapse after autologous stem cell transplantation, and brentuximab vedotin exposure was variable. Isolation of CD4+ T cells from thawed PBMCs was performed by magnetic negative selection. Best overall response was complete response, partial response or progressive disease in these relapsed/refractory classical Hodgkin lymphoma patients. Concerning this clone itself: The antigen is unknown.

This specimen was CD4+ T cells from blood, taken before the fourth cycle of nivolumab. The receptor was derived from a human donor with classical Hodgkin lymphoma. This chain links TRBV29-1 with TRBJ2-5; 9 bases match TRBD2. The CDR3 region has the DNA TGCAGCGCGCGGGGGCGGGAGGGTTATGAGACCCAGTACTTC. Translation: CSARGREGYETQYF.